These 2 T cell receptor beta chains were sequenced from one sample in a study of Graves' ophthalmopathy and Graves' hyperthyroidism. The study amplified TCR beta CDR3 regions using RNA transcripts. First-round RT-PCR with HTBI primers preceded a second-round multiplex PCR. TCRdb reprocessed the multiplex PCR reads via MiXCR and lists one record per CDR3 protein. The table records hundreds of thousands of distinct CDR3 sequences, about 15% of them present only once. Sequenced input: blood. The source is a woman in her twenties or thirties with Graves' ophthalmopathy.

This clonotype was counted many times. J is TRBJ1-5 and V is TRBV19, with 10 bases matching TRBD1. J was trimmed by 6 bases and V by 4 bases; bases with no gene match: 6. CDR3 length: 15 amino acids. CDR1 is LNHDA and CDR2 is SQIVND in the germline V gene (reference sequence). CDR3 protein: CASSRGQGFGQPQHF. The CDR3 DNA sequence: TGTGCCAGTAGTAGGGGACAGGGGTTTGGTCAGCCCCAGCATTTT.

This clonotype has at least ten counts. This sequence joins TRBV6-5 and TRBJ2-7; TRBD1 or TRBD2 may be the D gene (5 bases each). Germline CDR1 and CDR2: MNHEY and SVGAGI. This CDR3 is 15 amino acids long. V lost 0 bases and J lost 3, with 12 bases in between. CDR3 sequence (DNA): TGTGCCAGCAGTTACTCTAGGGACCGCCTCTACGAGCAGTACTTC. Translated: CASSYSRDRLYEQYF.